These 24 T cell receptor beta chains share one sample of origin, sequenced in a study of T cell responses to AZD1222 COVID-19 vaccine. Assay used: immunoSEQ multiplex PCR; TCRdb lists only in-frame clones, some missing. Of approximately 210,000 clones in the sample, just over 90% were seen once. Specimen: peripheral blood, collected 28 days after the second AZD1222 dose. These TCRs come from an adult who received the AZD1222 COVID-19 vaccine.

This clone was recorded only once. This chain uses TRBV14 with TRBJ2-1; no clear D gene. The germline CDR1 and CDR2 sequences are SGHDN and FVKESK. Trimming pared 3 bases from V and 4 bases from J, leaving 13 bases between. The CDR3 spans 15 residues. This chain's CDR3 is CASSQYRTYYNEQFF. The CDR3 coding sequence is TGTGCCAGCAGCCAGTACCGCACATATTACAATGAGCAGTTCTTC.

The rearrangement uses TRBV7-2 and TRBJ1-2; D unclear. V was pared by 3 bases and J by 3 bases, with 11 bases between. The germline V gene has CDR1 SGHTA and CDR2 FQGNSA. The CDR3 length is 14 residues. The chain's CDR3 is CASSFTGSDYGYTF. The CDR3, as DNA: TGTGCCAGCAGCTTTACGGGCAGCGACTATGGCTACACCTTC.

As DNA, the CDR3 is TGTGCCAGTAGTATATGGGGGGGCAATCAGCCCCAGCATTTT. Its translation: CASSIWGGNQPQHF. The rearrangement joins TRBV19 to TRBJ1-5; D may be TRBD1 (5 bases). The CDR3 is made up of 14 amino acids. Trimming pared 2 bases from V and 2 bases from J, leaving 7 bases between. CDR1 and CDR2 (germline): LNHDA, SQIVND (reference sequence).

The rearrangement joins TRBV28 to TRBJ1-3; D gene unclear. The germline V and J ends were trimmed by 6 bases and 5 bases, with 17 bases remaining between them. There are 15 residues in the CDR3. CDR1 MDHEN and CDR2 SYDVKM come from the germline V gene. Here the CDR3 DNA reads TGTGCCAGCAGCGATGGGAGTCTCGCAAGAAACACCATATATTTT. The encoded protein is CASSDGSLARNTIYF.

The CDR3 spells CASRTSSGSYEQYF. The CDR3 DNA reads as TGTGCCAGCAGAACCTCTAGCGGATCCTACGAGCAGTACTTC. The rearrangement joins TRBV2 to TRBJ2-7, with TRBD2 identical over 7 bases. The CDR3 is 14 residues long. Germline assignment: CDR1 SNHLY and CDR2 FYNNEI. Trimming took 6 bases from V and 1 from J; bases not matched to a gene: 6. The full variable domain, with the rest looked up from reference TRBV2 and TRBJ2-7, is EPEVTQTPSHQVTQMGQEVILRCVPISNHLYFYWYRQILGQKVEFLVSFYNNEISEKSEIFDDQFSVERPDGSNFTLKIRSTKLEDSAMYFCASRTSSGSYEQYFGPGTRLTVT.

The chain recombines TRBV19 with TRBJ2-1; tentatively, D is TRBD1 (6 bases). The CDR3 covers 13 residues. Per the germline V gene, CDR1 is LNHDA and CDR2 is SQIVND (reference sequence). V was clipped by 9 bases and J by 3 bases, with 12 bases between them. In nucleotides, the CDR3 is TGTGCCAGCTCAACAGGGATCTACAATGAGCAGTTCTTC. It codes for CASSTGIYNEQFF.

This clone appeared once. The chain joins TRBV3-1 (or the pseudogene TRBV3-2) to TRBJ2-7; 10 bases line up with TRBD2. The CDR3 consists of 14 residues. V lost 4 bases to trimming and J lost 6 bases; unmatched junction nucleotides: 6. Germline assignment: CDR1 LGHDT and CDR2 YNNKEL (reference sequence). The CDR3 nucleotides read TGTGCCAGCAGCCCCCGGCGGACTAGCGGCGAGCAGTACTTC. Its translation is CASSPRRTSGEQYF.

The chain combines TRBV18 with TRBJ2-2; TRBD1 is a possible D gene (6 bases). The V gene's germline CDR1 is KGHSH and CDR2 LQKENI. CDR3 length equals 13 residues. V dropped 6 bases and J dropped 6 bases, with 11 bases sitting between them. The CDR3 protein is CASSAGQSGELFF. CDR3 DNA sequence: TGTGCCAGCTCGGCAGGACAGTCCGGGGAGCTGTTTTTT. The full variable domain, its missing parts supplied by reference TRBV18 and TRBJ2-2, is NAGVMQNPRHLVRRRGQEARLRCSPMKGHSHVYWYRQLPEEGLKFMVYLQKENIIDESGMPKERFSAEFPKEGPSILRIQQVVRGDSAAYFCASSAGQSGELFFGEGSRLTVL.

This chain links TRBV28 with TRBJ2-1; 15 bases align to TRBD2. CDR3 length: 18 residues. V dropped 1 base and J dropped 7; count of bases not matched to a gene: 8. CDR1 MDHEN and CDR2 SYDVKM come from the germline V gene. CDR3 nucleotide sequence: TGTGCCAGCAGTTTATACGGTGGGACTAGCGGGAGGAAAAATGAGCAGTTCTTC. This gives the protein CASSLYGGTSGRKNEQFF.

V usage is TRBV30 and J usage is TRBJ1-4; D might be TRBD1 (5 bases). With 0 bases removed from V and 0 bases from J, the gap between germline ends came to 11 bases. The germline V gene encodes CDR1 GTSNPN and CDR2 SVGIG (reference sequence). There are 16 residues in the CDR3. CDR3 bases: TGTGCCTGGAGTGTACGAGGGGCTGCAACTAATGAAAAACTGTTTTTT. Amino acid sequence: CAWSVRGAATNEKLFF.

This sequence joins TRBV27 and TRBJ2-7; D may be TRBD1 (6 bases). Germline CDR1 reads MNHEY; CDR2 reads SMNVEV (reference sequence). V was cut by 5 bases and J by 3 bases, with 11 bases left in between. The CDR3 consists of 13 residues. The CDR3 DNA is TGTGCCAGCAGTAGACAGGCTTACTACGAGCAGTACTTC. It specifies CASSRQAYYEQYF.

The chain uses TRBV11-2 and TRBJ2-7, with 9 bases identical to TRBD1. This CDR3 spans 15 amino acids. Germline values: CDR1 SGHAT, CDR2 FQNNGV. After removal of 4 bases from V and 5 bases from J, the junction contained 9 bases not matched to a gene. DNA for the CDR3: TGTGCCAGCAGCTCCCAGGGGGACAGGGCCGACGAGCAGTACTTC. Translating gives CASSSQGDRADEQYF.

This clone is a singleton in its sample. The V call is TRBV4-1, the J call TRBJ1-4, with 10 bases that match TRBD1. Germline V gene data show CDR1 as MGHRA and CDR2 as YSYEKL. The length of the CDR3 is 16 residues. After removal of 1 base from V and 7 bases from J, the junction contained 6 bases not matched to a gene. Here the CDR3 reads CASSQGPGTGAEKLFF. CDR3 nucleotide sequence: TGCGCCAGCAGCCAAGGGCCCGGGACAGGGGCTGAAAAACTGTTTTTT.

The count of this clone is one. The V gene is TRBV18, the J gene TRBJ1-1; TRBD1 is a possible D gene (5 bases). CDR1 is KGHSH, CDR2 LQKENI, per germline. Trimming took off 4 bases at V and 0 bases at J, with 9 bases between the two ends. The CDR3 length is 14 residues. The DNA for the CDR3 is TGTGCCAGCTCACGGCAGGGAATGAACACTGAAGCTTTCTTT. Amino acid sequence: CASSRQGMNTEAFF. The full variable domain, completed using reference TRBV18 and TRBJ1-1, is NAGVMQNPRHLVRRRGQEARLRCSPMKGHSHVYWYRQLPEEGLKFMVYLQKENIIDESGMPKERFSAEFPKEGPSILRIQQVVRGDSAAYFCASSRQGMNTEAFFGQGTRLTVV.

The V and J genes are TRBV19 and TRBJ2-5; 7 nucleotides align to TRBD2. The germline CDR1 and CDR2 sequences are LNHDA and SQIVND (reference sequence). The J segment lost 5 bases and the V segment lost 7 bases, leaving 13 bases of the junction unmatched. The CDR3 extends over 15 amino acids. Here the CDR3 reads CASTPLGGSRETQYF. CDR3 nucleotides: TGTGCCAGTACTCCTTTGGGCGGGAGCAGGGAGACCCAGTACTTC.

Only a few counts were recorded for this clone. The sample carries other DNA sequences with the same CDR3. The rearrangement joins TRBV6-2 or TRBV6-3 to TRBJ1-2; D is undetermined. The V gene lost 0 bases and the J gene lost 1 base, with 6 bases spanning the gap. Looked up from germline, CDR1 is MNHEY and CDR2 is SVGEGT. The CDR3 covers 14 residues. The CDR3 sequence: CASSYSSGNYGYTF. In DNA form, the CDR3 reads TGTGCCAGCAGTTACTCGTCGGGTAACTATGGCTACACCTTC.

This clone came up once. The J gene is TRBJ2-2, the V gene TRBV10-1; D gene unclear. Between the trimmed V and J ends, which lost 7 bases and 0 bases, there was a span of 3 bases. The length of the CDR3 is 12 residues. Per the germline V gene, CDR1 is WNHNN and CDR2 is SYGVQD (reference sequence). CDR3 protein: CASTSNTGELFF. The CDR3 nucleotides are TGCGCCAGCACATCGAACACCGGGGAGCTGTTTTTT.

This sequence joins TRBV5-1 and TRBJ2-7; D perhaps matches TRBD2 (5 bases). The CDR3 length is 14 residues. V was pared by 1 base and J by 4 bases, with 12 bases between. Germline V CDR1 and CDR2: SGHRS, YFSETQ. Here the CDR3 DNA reads TGCGCCAGCAGCTTGTTCGGTAGGACTTACGAGCAGTACTTC. This encodes CASSLFGRTYEQYF. Looking up the rest from reference TRBV5-1 and TRBJ2-7 gives the full variable domain: KAGVTQTPRYLIKTRGQQVTLSCSPISGHRSVSWYQQTPGQGLQFLFEYFSETQRNKGNFPGRFSGRQFSNSRSEMNVSTLELGDSALYLCASSLFGRTYEQYFGPGTRLTVT.

V usage is TRBV4-1 and J usage is TRBJ2-3; D gene ambiguous. Trimming removed 8 bases at V and 1 base at J, with 13 bases between. CDR3 size: 14 residues. Germline CDR1 reads MGHRA; CDR2 reads YSYEKL. The CDR3 sequence: CASGRGSGTDTQYF. The CDR3 DNA sequence: TGCGCCAGCGGCAGAGGATCGGGCACAGATACGCAGTATTTT.

V and J are TRBV7-9 and TRBJ2-3; maybe TRBD2 (6 bases). Between the trimmed V and J ends, which lost 7 bases and 5 bases, there was a span of 10 bases. Germline assignment: CDR1 SEHNR and CDR2 FQNEAQ (reference sequence). The CDR3 covers 12 residues. The DNA for the CDR3 is TGTGCCAGCACTACGGGGGTAGATACGCAGTATTTT. Encoded protein: CASTTGVDTQYF.

The chain has TRBV5-8 and TRBJ2-5; D might be TRBD2 (7 bases). This CDR3 region has 15 residues. Looked up from germline, CDR1 is SGHTS and CDR2 is YDEGEE. The V gene lost 3 bases and the J gene lost 4 bases, with 16 bases spanning the gap. CDR3 loop: CASSSYRRGGETQYF. The CDR3 DNA follows: TGTGCCAGCAGCTCCTACAGGAGGGGGGGAGAGACCCAGTACTTC.

The CDR3 DNA follows: TGTGCCAGCAGCTTATCTAGCGGGAGGTCCTACAATGAGCAGTTCTTC. It yields the protein CASSLSSGRSYNEQFF. V gene TRBV5-4 combines with J gene TRBJ2-1; 11 positions agree with TRBD2. The germline CDR1 and CDR2 sequences are SGHNT and YYREEE (reference sequence). This CDR3 has 16 amino acids. The junction had 2 bases not matched to a gene; V was cut back by 2 bases and J by 1 base.

The V call is TRBV29-1, the J call TRBJ2-7, with D tentatively TRBD1 (6 bases). The CDR3 totals 14 residues. With 6 bases removed from V and 0 bases from J, the gap between germline ends came to 15 bases. CDR1 is SQVTM, CDR2 ANQGSEA, per germline. The DNA of the CDR3 is TGCAGCGTGGCTGGACAGTGGAGCTCCTACGAGCAGTACTTC. The encoded protein is CSVAGQWSSYEQYF.

The gene calls are TRBV7-9 and TRBJ2-5; D call uncertain. The CDR3 is made up of 11 amino acids. Germline V CDR1 and CDR2: SEHNR, FQNEAQ (reference sequence). Trimming took 2 bases from V and 5 from J, leaving 3 bases between them. The CDR3 here is CASSLYETQYF. As DNA, the CDR3 is TGTGCCAGCAGCTTATACGAGACCCAGTACTTC. Full variable domain (remainder filled in from reference TRBV7-9 and TRBJ2-5): DTGVSQNPRHKITKRGQNVTFRCDPISEHNRLYWYRQTLGQGPEFLTYFQNEAQLEKSRLLSDRFSAERPKGSFSTLEIQRTEQGDSAMYLCASSLYETQYFGPGTRLLVL.